Shown below are 28 T cell receptor beta chains from a single sample sequenced in a study of blood T cell repertoires in COVID-19 (dated by TCRdb to 2020 to 2021). Library construction relied on the immunoSEQ multiplex PCR assay. TCRdb mirrors the immuneACCESS table, restricted to in-frame sequences. Some clones are absent from its copies; in checked studies, under half trace to an unresolved V gene, and the reason for the others is unknown. The table for this sample lists approximately 190,000 clones; 70% to 85% of them were counted only once. The ten largest clones add up to approximately 7.2% of the sample. Sequencing was performed on peripheral blood. Receptors originate from a human donor with acute or convalescent COVID-19. The donor label of this sample is uncertain.

This rearrangement joins TRBV11-2 to TRBJ2-1; TRBD2 aligns across 14 bases. The CDR3 has 15 amino acids. The germline V gene has CDR1 SGHAT and CDR2 FQNNGV. Trimming cost V 5 bases and J 9 bases; bases outside gene matches: 6. CDR3 sequence: CASSPGTSGSIEQFF. DNA of the CDR3: TGTGCCAGCAGCCCCGGGACTAGCGGGAGCATTGAGCAGTTCTTC.

This chain joins TRBV30 and TRBJ1-5, with 8 bases fitting TRBD1. Germline V gene lookup returns CDR1 GTSNPN and CDR2 SVGIG (reference sequence). The ends lost 3 bases at V and 5 bases at J; junction bases unmatched: 6. This CDR3 region has 14 residues. CDR3 residues: CAWRGDRRDQPQHF. The CDR3 bases are TGTGCCTGGAGAGGGGACAGGCGGGATCAGCCCCAGCATTTT.

The chain employs TRBV5-6 and TRBJ2-1, with D possibly TRBD2 on 6 matching bases. Germline V gene sequence: CDR1 SGHDT, CDR2 YYEEEE. The CDR3 is made up of 16 amino acids. Trimming removed 1 base from V and 2 bases from J, with 13 bases in between. The CDR3 DNA sequence: TGTGCCAGCAGCTTGCGGCAGGGAGGCGCCTACAATGAGCAGTTCTTC. Translating it yields CASSLRQGGAYNEQFF.

The chain carries TRBV4-2 and TRBJ2-1, with TRBD2 identical over 7 bases. The length of the CDR3 is 17 residues. Germline-derived CDR1 and CDR2 are LGHNA and YNFKEQ. V was clipped by 5 bases and J by 2 bases; unmatched bases: 12. The chain's CDR3 is CASSDGRAGAPYNEQFF. The CDR3 DNA reads as TGTGCCAGCAGCGACGGCCGGGCGGGAGCACCCTACAATGAGCAGTTCTTC.

The chain recombines TRBV10-3 with TRBJ2-1; 13 nucleotides line up with TRBD2. The ends lost 10 bases at V and 8 bases at J; junction bases unmatched: 5. Germline-derived CDR1 and CDR2 are ENHRY and SYGVKD. CDR3 length: 13 residues. CDR3 sequence reads: CATRTSGSDEQFF. The CDR3 region has the DNA TGTGCCACCCGGACTAGCGGGAGCGATGAGCAGTTCTTC.

This chain connects TRBV10-3 to TRBJ1-1; D is uncertain. V lost 0 bases, J lost 0 bases, and 8 bases lay in between. The germline gives CDR1 ENHRY, CDR2 SYGVKD. CDR3 length: 15 residues. The DNA for the CDR3 is TGTGCCATCAGTGAGTCGGCCCATATGAACACTGAAGCTTTCTTT. Residues: CAISESAHMNTEAFF.

The J gene is TRBJ2-6, the V gene TRBV5-4; D uncertain. The CDR3 is 15 residues long. V was clipped by 4 bases and J by 0 bases, with 8 bases between them. The germline V gene encodes CDR1 SGHNT and CDR2 YYREEE (reference sequence). CDR3 region: CASSHPGSGANVLTF. The CDR3 DNA reads TGTGCCAGCAGCCATCCGGGCTCTGGGGCCAACGTCCTGACTTTC.

The rearrangement uses TRBV3-1 (or the pseudogene TRBV3-2) and TRBJ2-5, with TRBD2 matching over 8 bases. The germline V gene has CDR1 LGHDT and CDR2 YNNKEL (reference sequence). V lost 1 base, J lost 5 bases, and 6 bases stayed unmatched. The CDR3 runs 15 residues. The CDR3 sequence is CASSQVPGGFETQYF. As DNA, the CDR3 is TGTGCCAGCAGCCAAGTTCCGGGAGGGTTCGAGACCCAGTACTTC.

The chain combines TRBV28 with TRBJ1-5, with D tentatively TRBD1 (6 bases). Per the germline V gene, CDR1 is MDHEN and CDR2 is SYDVKM. Between the trimmed V and J ends, which lost 5 bases and 2 bases, there was a span of 16 bases. This CDR3 has 16 residues. Written as DNA, the CDR3 is TGTGCCAGCAGTCCGGGGGGCCAGAGTGGCAATCAGCCCCAGCATTTT. Amino acids: CASSPGGQSGNQPQHF. The whole variable domain, filled in from reference TRBV28 and TRBJ1-5, reads DVKVTQSSRYLVKRTGEKVFLECVQDMDHENMFWYRQDPGLGLRLIYFSYDVKMKEKGDIPEGYSVSREKKERFSLILESASTNQTSMYLCASSPGGQSGNQPQHFGDGTRLSIL.

This clone was seen once. The V and J genes are TRBV7-2 and TRBJ1-1; 9 positions agree with TRBD1. Germline lookup yields CDR1 SGHTA and CDR2 FQGNSA. The CDR3 is made up of 15 amino acids. The trim removed 5 bases at V and 5 bases at J, leaving 9 bases unmatched. CDR3 DNA sequence: TGTGCCAGCAGCACAGGGGGGACAGGGAGGACTGAAGCTTTCTTT. Translation: CASSTGGTGRTEAFF. Looking up the rest from reference TRBV7-2 and TRBJ1-1 gives the full variable domain: GAGVSQSPSNKVTEKGKDVELRCDPISGHTALYWYRQSLGQGLEFLIYFQGNSAPDKSGLPSDRFSAERTGGSVSTLTIQRTQQEDSAVYLCASSTGGTGRTEAFFGQGTRLTVV.

The count of this clone is one. This rearrangement joins TRBV18 to TRBJ2-5, with 7 bases fitting TRBD2. Germline V CDR1 and CDR2: KGHSH, LQKENI. V trimming: 3 bases; J trimming: 5 bases; junction bases outside the gene matches: 6. The CDR3 sequence is 14 residues long. The CDR3 reads CASSPKPGGETQYF. The CDR3 DNA sequence: TGTGCCAGCTCACCTAAACCGGGAGGCGAGACCCAGTACTTC. The whole variable domain, filled in from reference TRBV18 and TRBJ2-5, reads NAGVMQNPRHLVRRRGQEARLRCSPMKGHSHVYWYRQLPEEGLKFMVYLQKENIIDESGMPKERFSAEFPKEGPSILRIQQVVRGDSAAYFCASSPKPGGETQYFGPGTRLLVL.

CDR3 bases: TGCGCCAGCAGCCAAACCCCTTTAGCGGGGAGGTCGACAGATACGCAGTATTTT. Residues: CASSQTPLAGRSTDTQYF. This sequence joins TRBV5-1 and TRBJ2-3; TRBD2 agrees at 8 bases. The CDR3 has 18 amino acids. V lost 4 bases to trimming and J lost 3 bases; unmatched junction nucleotides: 16. Germline V gives CDR1 SGHRS, CDR2 YFSETQ.

The chain links TRBV19 to TRBJ1-2, with unresolved D. Germline lookup yields CDR1 LNHDA and CDR2 SQIVND (reference sequence). V lost 5 bases and J lost 2, with 15 bases in between. CDR3 size: 15 residues. For the CDR3, the DNA is TGTGCCAGTAGTGCCCCGGAGGGAGGGAACTATGGCTACACCTTC. It translates to CASSAPEGGNYGYTF.

This clone was seen once. CDR3 nucleotides: TGTGCCAGCAGCCCGGGGGGCACTCTAGCCGGTGAGCAGTTCTTC. This sequence encodes CASSPGGTLAGEQFF. The chain combines TRBV5-4 with TRBJ2-1; TRBD2 might be the D (7 bases). The CDR3 has 15 amino acids. CDR1 and CDR2 (germline): SGHNT, YYREEE (reference sequence). The V end was cut by 4 bases, the J end by 9 bases, with 20 bases between.

The CDR3 sequence is CASARTGDSPLHF. DNA of the CDR3: TGCGCCAGCGCTCGGACAGGGGATTCACCCCTCCACTTT. The J gene is TRBJ1-6, the V gene TRBV5-1; 9 bases line up with TRBD1. J was trimmed by 8 bases and V by 7 bases; bases with no gene match: 4. CDR1 is SGHRS and CDR2 is YFSETQ in the germline V gene. The CDR3 is 13 amino acids. The full variable domain, completed using reference TRBV5-1 and TRBJ1-6, is KAGVTQTPRYLIKTRGQQVTLSCSPISGHRSVSWYQQTPGQGLQFLFEYFSETQRNKGNFPGRFSGRQFSNSRSEMNVSTLELGDSALYLCASARTGDSPLHFGNGTRLTVT.

The chain joins TRBV21-1 to TRBJ2-2; TRBD2 reflects the table's D call only, with no check against the DNA. TRBV21-1 represents a pseudogene. The CDR3 has 20 residues. The DNA of the CDR3 is TGTGCCAGCAGCAAAAGCACGGGGGGAGCGGGGGTGGCAAAGGCCGGGGAGCTGTTTTTT. Its translation: CASSKSTGGAGVAKAGELFF.

V gene TRBV5-4 combines with J gene TRBJ2-3; 8 positions agree with TRBD2. The germline V gene encodes CDR1 SGHNT and CDR2 YYREEE (reference sequence). J lost 4 bases, V lost 7 bases, and 5 bases had no gene match. CDR3 length: 13 residues. The CDR3 protein is CASQTGGSDTQYF. CDR3 DNA sequence: TGTGCCAGCCAAACGGGGGGGTCAGATACGCAGTATTTT.

The V gene is TRBV5-1, the J gene TRBJ2-1, with 9 bases fitting TRBD2. CDR3 size: 16 residues. Trimming took 1 base from V and 1 from J; bases not matched to a gene: 3. Germline assignment: CDR1 SGHRS and CDR2 YFSETQ. CDR3: CASSLTSGQSYNEQFF. The CDR3 nucleotides read TGCGCCAGCAGCTTGACTAGCGGGCAATCCTACAATGAGCAGTTCTTC.

The genes are TRBV6-2 or TRBV6-3 and TRBJ2-1, with D unclear. There are 12 residues in the CDR3. Trimming removed 4 bases at V and 8 bases at J, with 9 bases between. Germline CDR1 and CDR2: MNHEY and SVGEGT. CDR3: CASSSYVDEQFF. The DNA of the CDR3 is TGTGCCAGCAGTTCTTATGTCGATGAGCAGTTCTTC.

The chain combines TRBV18 with TRBJ1-1, with 9 nucleotides matching TRBD1. Germline V gene lookup returns CDR1 KGHSH and CDR2 LQKENI. CDR3 length: 15 amino acids. The V and J ends lost 3 bases and 5 bases, in that order; junction bases with no gene match: 7. The CDR3, as DNA: TGTGCCAGCTCACCGGGACAGGGTACGGGAACTGAAGCTTTCTTT. Amino acids: CASSPGQGTGTEAFF. Based on the CDR3 plus reference TRBV18 and TRBJ1-1, the full variable domain is NAGVMQNPRHLVRRRGQEARLRCSPMKGHSHVYWYRQLPEEGLKFMVYLQKENIIDESGMPKERFSAEFPKEGPSILRIQQVVRGDSAAYFCASSPGQGTGTEAFFGQGTRLTVV.

The chain has TRBV19 and TRBJ1-1; D may be TRBD1 (6 bases). Deletions cut 5 bases from V and 1 base from J, with 11 bases between. Germline CDR1 reads LNHDA; CDR2 reads SQIVND (reference sequence). The CDR3 sequence is 14 residues long. The CDR3 region is CASSPRTENTEAFF. The CDR3 coding sequence is TGTGCCAGTAGTCCAAGGACAGAGAACACTGAAGCTTTCTTT.

The chain has TRBV18 and TRBJ2-2, with 12 bases lining up with TRBD2. The CDR3 runs 16 residues. Germline V gives CDR1 KGHSH, CDR2 LQKENI. After removal of 3 bases from V and 4 bases from J, the junction contained 3 bases not matched to a gene. CDR3 DNA sequence: TGTGCCAGCTCACCCGGGACTAGCGGGCGCACCGGGGAGCTGTTTTTT. Translating it yields CASSPGTSGRTGELFF. The whole variable domain, filled in from reference TRBV18 and TRBJ2-2, reads NAGVMQNPRHLVRRRGQEARLRCSPMKGHSHVYWYRQLPEEGLKFMVYLQKENIIDESGMPKERFSAEFPKEGPSILRIQQVVRGDSAAYFCASSPGTSGRTGELFFGEGSRLTVL.

Worth noting for this clone: Other DNA variants within this sample encode the same CDR3. The CDR3 DNA is TGCGCCAGCAGCTTGGCCCCGGGTTCTGGGGCCAACGTCCTGACTTTC. Translating it yields CASSLAPGSGANVLTF. V is TRBV5-1 and J is TRBJ2-6; D not certain. The germline gives CDR1 SGHRS, CDR2 YFSETQ. V was trimmed by 0 bases and J by 1 base, leaving 8 bases between them. The CDR3 contains 16 residues.

The chain employs TRBV2 and TRBJ1-4; 9 bases map to TRBD1. This CDR3 is 16 amino acids long. In germline, CDR1 is SNHLY, CDR2 FYNNEI. J gave up 8 bases and V 3 bases, and 10 bases lay outside the gene matches. CDR3 amino acids: CASSDATGGVGEKLFF. CDR3 nucleotide sequence: TGTGCCAGCAGTGATGCTACAGGGGGCGTAGGGGAAAAACTGTTTTTT.

This sequence joins TRBV5-1 and TRBJ1-4; TRBD1 agrees at 7 bases. The CDR3 contains 15 residues. CDR1 and CDR2 from the germline V gene are SGHRS and YFSETQ. With 4 bases clipped from V and 3 bases from J, the junction kept 6 bases outside the gene matches. The CDR3 region is CASSQMGQPNEKLFF. CDR3 coding DNA: TGCGCCAGCAGCCAAATGGGACAGCCTAATGAAAAACTGTTTTTT.

The chain has TRBV19 and TRBJ2-3; 7 positions match TRBD1. The germline V gene encodes CDR1 LNHDA and CDR2 SQIVND (reference sequence). The CDR3 covers 13 residues. V gave up 6 bases and J gave up 3 bases; unmatched junction bases: 3. CDR3 nucleotide sequence: TGTGCCAGTAGGAAACAGGGGACAGATACGCAGTATTTT. Translated, it gives CASRKQGTDTQYF.

The rearrangement uses TRBV7-2 and TRBJ2-3; weak D call: TRBD2 (6 bases). Germline loops: CDR1 SGHTA, CDR2 FQGNSA. The CDR3 spans 14 residues. The V and J ends lost 5 bases and 11 bases respectively, with 20 bases between them. CDR3 bases: TGTGCCAGCAGCCCACGGGGTCGGGACTCGCTGCAGTATTTT. Encoded protein: CASSPRGRDSLQYF.

The chain links TRBV27 to TRBJ2-1; 13 bases are shared with TRBD2. The ends lost 6 bases at V and 0 bases at J; junction bases unmatched: 5. The CDR3 totals 17 residues. The V gene's germline CDR1 is MNHEY and CDR2 SMNVEV (reference sequence). CDR3 amino acids: CASRGLAGYFSYNEQFF. CDR3 coding DNA: TGTGCCAGCAGGGGACTAGCGGGGTACTTCTCCTACAATGAGCAGTTCTTC.